The entry below gives a single TCR beta chain sequence along with its context. Its antigen is not identified. TCRdb re-derived calls from the reads in MiXCR, one entry per CDR3 protein. The sample contains over 200,000 distinct CDR3 sequences, roughly an eighth of which appear only once. The V gene's germline CDR1 is DFQATT and CDR2 SNEGSKA (reference sequence). Trimming removed 4 bases from V and 8 bases from J; junction bases left unmatched: 17. The CDR3 loop spans 17 amino acids. These data come from a study of T cell repertoires in cytomegalovirus infection. Findings and limits, study-wide: The study found HLA-C-restricted CMV-specific TCR beta clonotypes dominating the ex vivo response.

This receptor was taken from a human donor in good health (CMV status not recorded). Some clones in this sample may be carry-over from other donors' samples. The chain recombines TRBV20-1 with TRBJ2-1; 10 bases align to TRBD2. Input material: PBMCs. The CDR3: CSANDQASGSRGDEQFF. CDR3 in DNA: TGCAGTGCTAACGATCAGGCTAGCGGGAGTAGGGGCGATGAGCAGTTCTTC.